Each of the 6 T cell receptor beta chains below was sequenced from the same sample in a study of blood T cell repertoires in COVID-19 (dated by TCRdb to the early 2020s). Libraries were built with the immunoSEQ multiplex PCR assay. TCRdb's version of the immuneACCESS table is confined to in-frame rearrangements and falls short of the full clone set. An unresolved V gene accounts for under half of the shortfall where checked; the remainder is of unknown origin. Here the sample has 84,000 or so clones; 85% to 95% occur a single time. Jointly, the top ten make up about 6.3% of the sample. The sample consisted of peripheral blood. Source of these receptors: a woman aged 60-75 years with active COVID-19.

This clone was picked up one time. V gene TRBV24-1 combines with J gene TRBJ1-5; D may be TRBD1 (5 bases). Germline V gene data show CDR1 as KGHDR and CDR2 as SFDVKD. V lost 4 bases and J lost 7, with 13 bases in between. The CDR3 is 14 amino acids. Here the CDR3 DNA reads TGTGCCACCAGTGACCCCTCTTCAGGGCAGCCCCAGCATTTT. Translating gives CATSDPSSGQPQHF.

CDR3 coding DNA: TGTGCCAGTACCGGGAGCCAGGGAACTAATGAAAAACTGTTTTTT. This gives the protein CASTGSQGTNEKLFF. V gene TRBV19 combines with J gene TRBJ1-4; perhaps TRBD1 as D (5 bases). Germline CDR1 reads LNHDA; CDR2 reads SQIVND (reference sequence). CDR3 size: 15 residues. Trimming left V 7 bases short and J 1 base short, with 13 bases between.

This chain connects TRBV6-5 to TRBJ1-1; no firm D call. The ends were cut back, 10 bases at V and 3 bases at J, with 12 bases in the middle. CDR1 and CDR2 (germline): MNHEY, SVGAGI. This CDR3 has 12 amino acids. The CDR3 sequence: CAIHGRDTEAFF. CDR3 DNA sequence: TGTGCCATTCACGGGCGGGACACTGAAGCTTTCTTT.

This clone is termed medium-sized. V is TRBV30 and J is TRBJ1-4; a weak D match, TRBD1 (5 bases). In germline, CDR1 is GTSNPN, CDR2 SVGIG (reference sequence). The CDR3 spans 14 residues. Trimming left V 1 base short and J 8 bases short, with 14 bases between. For the CDR3, the DNA is TGTGCCTGGAGTGGTGGGGGGTCCCAGGAAAAACTGTTTTTT. This sequence encodes CAWSGGGSQEKLFF.

The chain uses TRBV19 and TRBJ1-2; 7 bases match TRBD1. The CDR3 is 15 amino acids. Germline loops: CDR1 LNHDA, CDR2 SQIVND (reference sequence). Germline trimming cut 4 bases from V and 4 bases from J; bases unmatched to any gene: 9. The CDR3 DNA is TGTGCCAGTAGTAAAGGACAGGATACCTCCTATGGCTACACCTTC. Protein product: CASSKGQDTSYGYTF.

J is TRBJ2-5 and V is TRBV13; TRBD1 might be the D (6 bases). Trimming removed 5 bases at V and 5 bases at J, with 15 bases between. Germline loops: CDR1 PRHDT, CDR2 FYEKMQ (reference sequence). The CDR3 has 14 residues. The DNA for the CDR3 is TGTGCCAGCAGCATCCACAGGGTGGACGAGACCCAGTACTTC. It specifies CASSIHRVDETQYF.